Sequencing of this T cell receptor beta chain was carried out in a study of monozygotic twins with inflammatory bowel disease. TCRdb re-called the 5' RACE reads and shows each CDR3 protein once, DNA omitted. The sample features approximately 120,000 distinct CDR3 sequences, with approximately 13% in its top ten. This CDR3 has 14 amino acids. This rearrangement joins TRBV12-3 or TRBV12-4 to TRBJ1-5; without DNA, the TCRdb call of TRBD1 cannot be checked. The sequenced sample was blood. The clonotype was recovered from a human donor with ulcerative colitis or Crohn's disease, or a healthy co-twin of an affected twin (not recorded which). The CDR3 reads CASRWGDSNQPQHF.